A single T cell receptor (beta chain) is shown here with its context. Original handling: Nucleated cell number was recorded as an estimate derived from reference gene primer amplification. Sequencing used immunoSEQ multiplex PCR; TCRdb keeps in-frame clones, though not all of them. V and J calls and clone size follow that table, whereas D and trimming were derived from the DNA. The repertoire holds about 260,000 clones, with roughly 86% as singletons. These data are taken from a study of blood T cell repertoires in COVID-19. This CDR3 is built from 15 residues. CDR1 and CDR2 (germline): KGHSH, LQKENI. V lost 2 bases, J lost 7 bases, and 3 bases stayed unmatched.

This TCR was sampled from a woman in her forties or fifties with acute or convalescent COVID-19. Material for sequencing was peripheral blood. V and J are TRBV18 and TRBJ1-4, with 11 bases aligning to TRBD1. CDR3 amino acids: CASSPIGQGAEKLFF. The CDR3 DNA reads TGTGCCAGCTCACCAATCGGACAGGGGGCTGAAAAACTGTTTTTT.